In its sample, the clone carrying this TCR beta chain was seen many times. Its antigen is unknown. Per germline, CDR1 GTSNPN and CDR2 SVGIG (reference sequence). The CDR3 is 16 residues long. Trimming removed 1 base from V and 5 bases from J; junction bases left unmatched: 11. TCRdb used MiXCR to reprocess the 5' RACE reads, holding one entry per CDR3 protein. In the table there are roughly 20,000 distinct CDR3 sequences, approximately 2.8% of which are singletons. This entry comes from a study of spatial heterogeneity in lung cancer. Time point of the sample: sample taken at primary tumor resection. The cohort: some 70 early-stage, untreated non-small cell lung cancer patients. Findings and limits, study-wide: In tumors, expanded intratumoral alpha and beta TCR counts tracked mutation counts.

The sequenced sample was lung tumor tissue, obtained at surgery. The gene calls are TRBV30 and TRBJ2-5, with 9 nucleotides matching TRBD1. This sequence was found in a male donor with early-stage non-small cell lung cancer. The CDR3 nucleotides read TGTGCCTGGAGTGGATACCGGGACAGGGACCGGGAGACCCAGTACTTC. Protein: CAWSGYRDRDRETQYF.